The text below deals with one T cell receptor (beta chain). Its matching antigen is unknown. These data are taken from a study of graft-versus-host responses after intestinal transplantation. For the study at large: For around three years after anti-thymocyte globulin induction, all recipients took tacrolimus and steroids.

TCRdb's copy holds only in-frame clones and misses some; the assay was immunoSEQ multiplex PCR. This sample carries about 70,000 clones, almost 90% of them seen once, and the ten largest clones take around 4%. CDR1 and CDR2 (germline): ENHRY, SYGVKD. CDR3 size: 17 residues. The J segment lost 5 bases and the V segment lost 5 bases, leaving 6 bases of the junction unmatched. The rearrangement joins TRBV10-3 to TRBJ2-2, with 15 bases fitting TRBD2. This TCR was sampled from a human donor who was the organ donor for an intestinal transplant. This specimen consisted of unstimulated CD8+ T cells sorted from spleen or lymph node cells, obtained before transplant. CDR3 sequence (DNA): TGTGCCATCAGTTGGACTAGCGGGGGGGTAAGGACCGGGGAGCTGTTTTTT. Translating it yields CAISWTSGGVRTGELFF.